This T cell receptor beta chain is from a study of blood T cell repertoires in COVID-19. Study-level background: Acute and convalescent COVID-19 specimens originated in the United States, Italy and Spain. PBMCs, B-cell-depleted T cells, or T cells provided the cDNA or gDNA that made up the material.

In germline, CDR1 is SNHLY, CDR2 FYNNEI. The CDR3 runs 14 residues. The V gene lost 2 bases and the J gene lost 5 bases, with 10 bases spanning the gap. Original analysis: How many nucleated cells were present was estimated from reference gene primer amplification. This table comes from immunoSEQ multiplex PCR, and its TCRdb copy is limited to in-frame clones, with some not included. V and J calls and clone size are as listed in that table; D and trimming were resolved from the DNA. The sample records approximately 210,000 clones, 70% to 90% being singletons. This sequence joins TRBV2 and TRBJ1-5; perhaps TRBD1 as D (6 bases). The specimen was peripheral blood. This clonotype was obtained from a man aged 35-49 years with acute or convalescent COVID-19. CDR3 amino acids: CASSEWGQDQPQHF. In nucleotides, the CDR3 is TGTGCCAGCAGTGAATGGGGGCAAGATCAGCCCCAGCATTTT. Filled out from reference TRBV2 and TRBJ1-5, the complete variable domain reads EPEVTQTPSHQVTQMGQEVILRCVPISNHLYFYWYRQILGQKVEFLVSFYNNEISEKSEIFDDQFSVERPDGSNFTLKIRSTKLEDSAMYFCASSEWGQDQPQHFGDGTRLSIL.